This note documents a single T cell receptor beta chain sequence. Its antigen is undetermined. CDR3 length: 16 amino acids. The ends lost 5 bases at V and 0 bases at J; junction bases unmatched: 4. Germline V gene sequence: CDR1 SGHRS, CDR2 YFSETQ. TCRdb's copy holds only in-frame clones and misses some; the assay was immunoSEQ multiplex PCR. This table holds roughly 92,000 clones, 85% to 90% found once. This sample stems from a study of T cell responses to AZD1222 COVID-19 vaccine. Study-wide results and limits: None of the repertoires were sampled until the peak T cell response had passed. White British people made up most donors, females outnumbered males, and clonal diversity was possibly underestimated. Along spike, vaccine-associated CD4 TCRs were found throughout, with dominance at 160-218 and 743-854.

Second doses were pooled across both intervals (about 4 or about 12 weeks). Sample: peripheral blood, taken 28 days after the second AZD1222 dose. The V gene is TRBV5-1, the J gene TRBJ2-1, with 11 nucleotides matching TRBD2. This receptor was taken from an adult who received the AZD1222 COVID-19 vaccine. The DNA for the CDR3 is TGCGCCAGCAGTTCTAGCGGGGGGAGCTCCTACAATGAGCAGTTCTTC. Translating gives CASSSSGGSSYNEQFF.